This TCR beta chain emerged from a study of T cell changes during pregnancy in multiple sclerosis. Trimming took off 8 bases at V and 4 bases at J, with 17 bases between the two ends. Germline V gives CDR1 SQVTM, CDR2 ANQGSEA. The CDR3 runs to 13 residues. Profiled with immunoSEQ multiplex PCR; TCRdb holds only in-frame clones, not every one. The table lists roughly 70,000 clones, around nine tenths of them singletons. The rearrangement links TRBV29-1 to TRBJ1-2; D is perhaps TRBD1 (6 bases). The receptor's source is a female donor with multiple sclerosis, enrolled in a pregnancy study. Sample: peripheral blood, taken before pregnancy. CDR3 protein: CSCVGQTGYGYTF. The CDR3, as DNA: TGCAGCTGTGTCGGACAGACAGGCTATGGCTACACCTTC.